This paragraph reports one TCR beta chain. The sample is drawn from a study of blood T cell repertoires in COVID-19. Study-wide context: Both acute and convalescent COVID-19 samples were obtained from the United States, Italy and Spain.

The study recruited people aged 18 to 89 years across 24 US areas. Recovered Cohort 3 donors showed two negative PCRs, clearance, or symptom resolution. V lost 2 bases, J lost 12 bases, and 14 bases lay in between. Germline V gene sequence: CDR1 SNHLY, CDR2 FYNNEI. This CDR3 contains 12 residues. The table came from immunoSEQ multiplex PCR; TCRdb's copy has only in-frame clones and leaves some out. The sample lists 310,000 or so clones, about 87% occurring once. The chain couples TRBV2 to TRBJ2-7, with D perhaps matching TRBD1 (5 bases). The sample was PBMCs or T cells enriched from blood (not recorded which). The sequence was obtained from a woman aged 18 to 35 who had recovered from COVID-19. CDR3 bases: TGTGCCAGCAGTGAATTAGGAGACAGACCGTACTTC. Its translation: CASSELGDRPYF.